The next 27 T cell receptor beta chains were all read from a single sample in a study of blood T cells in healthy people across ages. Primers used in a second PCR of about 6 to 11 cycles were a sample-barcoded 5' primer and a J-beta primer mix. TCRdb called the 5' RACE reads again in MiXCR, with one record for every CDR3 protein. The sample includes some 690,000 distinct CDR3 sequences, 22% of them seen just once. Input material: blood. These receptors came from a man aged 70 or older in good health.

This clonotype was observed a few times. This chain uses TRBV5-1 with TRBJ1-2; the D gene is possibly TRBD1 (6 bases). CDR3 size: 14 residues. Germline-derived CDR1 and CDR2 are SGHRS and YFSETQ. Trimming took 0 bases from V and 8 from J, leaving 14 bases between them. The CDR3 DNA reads TGCGCCAGCAGCTTGGTATTGGGGGCTGAGGGCTACACCTTC. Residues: CASSLVLGAEGYTF.

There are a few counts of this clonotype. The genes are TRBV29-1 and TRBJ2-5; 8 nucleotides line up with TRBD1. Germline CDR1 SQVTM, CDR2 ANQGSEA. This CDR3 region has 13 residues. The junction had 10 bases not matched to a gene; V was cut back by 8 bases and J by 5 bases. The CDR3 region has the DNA TGCAGCACCGGACAGGGCCCAATGGAGACCCAGTACTTC. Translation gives CSTGQGPMETQYF. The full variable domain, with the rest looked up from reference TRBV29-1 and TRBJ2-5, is SAVISQKPSRDICQRGTSLTIQCQVDSQVTMMFWYRQQPGQSLTLIATANQGSEATYESGFVIDKFPISRPNLTFSTLTVSNMSPEDSSIYLCSTGQGPMETQYFGPGTRLLVL.

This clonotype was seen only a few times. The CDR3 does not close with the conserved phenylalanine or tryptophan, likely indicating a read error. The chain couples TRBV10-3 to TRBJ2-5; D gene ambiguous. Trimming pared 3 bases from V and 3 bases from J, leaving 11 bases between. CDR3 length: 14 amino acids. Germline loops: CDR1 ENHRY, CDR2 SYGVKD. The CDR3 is CAISDTLAEETQYL. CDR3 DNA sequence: TGTGCCATCAGTGACACATTGGCAGAAGAGACCCAGTACCTC.

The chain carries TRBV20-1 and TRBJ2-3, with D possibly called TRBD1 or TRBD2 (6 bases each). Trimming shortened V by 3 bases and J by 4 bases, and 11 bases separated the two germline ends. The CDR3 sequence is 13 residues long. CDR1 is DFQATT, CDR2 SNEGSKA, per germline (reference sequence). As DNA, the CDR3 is TGCAGTGCTAGCGGGGGCGCCTCAGATACGCAGTATTTT. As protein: CSASGGASDTQYF.

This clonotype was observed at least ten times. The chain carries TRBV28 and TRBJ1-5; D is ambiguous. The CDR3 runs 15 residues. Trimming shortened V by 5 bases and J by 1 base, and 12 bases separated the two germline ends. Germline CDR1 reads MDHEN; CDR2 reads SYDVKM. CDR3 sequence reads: CASSPIRRSNQPQHF. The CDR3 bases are TGTGCCAGCAGTCCAATCAGGAGGAGCAATCAGCCCCAGCATTTT.

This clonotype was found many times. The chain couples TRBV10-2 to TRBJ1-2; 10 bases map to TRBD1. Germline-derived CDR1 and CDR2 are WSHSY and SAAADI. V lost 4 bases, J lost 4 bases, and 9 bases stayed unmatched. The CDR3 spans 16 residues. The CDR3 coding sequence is TGCGCCAGCAGTGCACGGGGACAGGGGATCCCCTATGGCTACACCTTC. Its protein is CASSARGQGIPYGYTF.

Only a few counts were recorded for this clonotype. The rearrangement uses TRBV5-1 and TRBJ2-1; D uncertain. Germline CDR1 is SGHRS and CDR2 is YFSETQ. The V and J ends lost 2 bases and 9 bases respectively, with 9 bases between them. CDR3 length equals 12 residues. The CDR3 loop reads CASSLVGIEQFF. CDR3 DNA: TGCGCCAGCAGCTTAGTAGGAATTGAGCAGTTCTTC.

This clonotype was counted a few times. The CDR3 DNA is TGTGCCAGCAGCTTTAGAGGGAGGGGAGATTCACCCCTCCACTTT. It yields the protein CASSFRGRGDSPLHF. This chain connects TRBV9 to TRBJ1-6; a weak D match, TRBD1 (5 bases). CDR1 SGDLS and CDR2 YYNGEE come from the germline V gene. CDR3 length: 15 residues. Trimming shortened V by 4 bases and J by 8 bases, and 16 bases separated the two germline ends.

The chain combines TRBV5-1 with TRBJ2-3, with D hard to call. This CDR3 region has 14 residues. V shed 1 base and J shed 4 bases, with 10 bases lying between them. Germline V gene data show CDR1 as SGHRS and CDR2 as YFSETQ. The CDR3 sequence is CASSLRQHPDTQYF. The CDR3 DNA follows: TGCGCCAGCAGCTTGCGCCAGCATCCAGATACGCAGTATTTT.

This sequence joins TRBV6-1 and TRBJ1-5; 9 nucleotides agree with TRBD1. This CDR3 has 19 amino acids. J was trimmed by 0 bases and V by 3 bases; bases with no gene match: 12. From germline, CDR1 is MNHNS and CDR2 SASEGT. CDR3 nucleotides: TGTGCCAGCAGTGACCACCGGGACAGGGTGGCGTATAGCAATCAGCCCCAGCATTTT. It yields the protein CASSDHRDRVAYSNQPQHF.

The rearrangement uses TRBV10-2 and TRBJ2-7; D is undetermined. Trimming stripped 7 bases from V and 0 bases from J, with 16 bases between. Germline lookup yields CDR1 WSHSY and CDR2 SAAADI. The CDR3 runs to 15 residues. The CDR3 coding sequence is TGCGCCAGCATCCCGGCGGCGGAGAGCTCCTACGAGCAGTACTTC. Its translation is CASIPAAESSYEQYF.

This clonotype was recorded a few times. This CDR3 reads CASSPGTDKIGTQYF. The CDR3 DNA is TGTGCCAGTAGCCCCGGGACAGATAAGATTGGGACCCAGTACTTC. V is TRBV19 and J is TRBJ2-5; 7 nucleotides align to TRBD1. The V gene end was trimmed by 6 bases and the J gene end by 7 bases; junction bases not matched to a gene: 14. The CDR3 contains 15 residues. Germline values: CDR1 LNHDA, CDR2 SQIVND (reference sequence).

The CDR3 region has the DNA TGCAGCGTTGTTGCGGGAGCAAGGGGTTCCACAGATACGCAGTATTTT. Translating gives CSVVAGARGSTDTQYF. V gene TRBV29-1 combines with J gene TRBJ2-3; 7 positions agree with TRBD2. Germline lookup yields CDR1 SQVTM and CDR2 ANQGSEA. After removal of 4 bases from V and 2 bases from J, the junction contained 12 bases not matched to a gene. The CDR3 length is 16 residues.

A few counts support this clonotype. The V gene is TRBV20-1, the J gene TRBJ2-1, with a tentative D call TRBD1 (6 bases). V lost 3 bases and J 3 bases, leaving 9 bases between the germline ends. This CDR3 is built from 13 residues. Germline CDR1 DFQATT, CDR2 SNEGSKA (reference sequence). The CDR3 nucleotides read TGCAGTGCTAGCCAGGGGATCTACAATGAGCAGTTCTTC. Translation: CSASQGIYNEQFF.

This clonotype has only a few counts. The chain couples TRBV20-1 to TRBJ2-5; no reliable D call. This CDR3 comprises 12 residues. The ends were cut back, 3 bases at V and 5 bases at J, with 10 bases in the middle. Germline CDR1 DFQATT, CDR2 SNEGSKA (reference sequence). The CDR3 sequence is CSARWLAETQYF. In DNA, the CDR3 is TGCAGTGCTAGGTGGTTGGCGGAGACCCAGTACTTC.

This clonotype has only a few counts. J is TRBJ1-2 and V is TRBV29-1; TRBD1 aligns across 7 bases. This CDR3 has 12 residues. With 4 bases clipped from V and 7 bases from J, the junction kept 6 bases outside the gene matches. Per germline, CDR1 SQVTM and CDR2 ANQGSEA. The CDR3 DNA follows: TGCAGCGTTGGGACAGGTTTTAGTGGCTACACCTTC. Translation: CSVGTGFSGYTF.

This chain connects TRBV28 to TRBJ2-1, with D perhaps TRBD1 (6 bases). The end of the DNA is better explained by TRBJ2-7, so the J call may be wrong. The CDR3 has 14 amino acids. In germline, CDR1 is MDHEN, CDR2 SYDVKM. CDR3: CASLPSGDPYEQYV. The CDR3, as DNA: TGTGCCAGCCTTCCCTCAGGGGACCCCTACGAGCAGTACGTC.

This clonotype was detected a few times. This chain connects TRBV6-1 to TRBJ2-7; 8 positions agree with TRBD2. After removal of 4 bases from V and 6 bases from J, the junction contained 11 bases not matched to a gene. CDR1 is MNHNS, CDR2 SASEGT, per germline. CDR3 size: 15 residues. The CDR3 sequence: CASSGGGTALVEQYF. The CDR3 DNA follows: TGTGCCAGCAGTGGCGGGGGGACGGCACTCGTCGAGCAGTACTTC.

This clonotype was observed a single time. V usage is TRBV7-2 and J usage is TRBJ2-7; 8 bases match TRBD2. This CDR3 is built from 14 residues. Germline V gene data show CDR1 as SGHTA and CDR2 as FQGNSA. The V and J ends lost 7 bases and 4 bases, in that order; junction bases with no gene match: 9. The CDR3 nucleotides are TGTGCCAGCAATCAGGGTAGCGGGGTGTACGAGCAGTACTTC. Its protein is CASNQGSGVYEQYF.

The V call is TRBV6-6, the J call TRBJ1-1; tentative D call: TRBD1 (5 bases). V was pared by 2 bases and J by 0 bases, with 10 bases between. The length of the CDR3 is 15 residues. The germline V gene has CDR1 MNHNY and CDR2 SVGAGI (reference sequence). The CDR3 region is CASSYKRGLNTEAFF. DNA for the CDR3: TGTGCCAGCAGTTACAAACGGGGCTTGAACACTGAAGCTTTCTTT.

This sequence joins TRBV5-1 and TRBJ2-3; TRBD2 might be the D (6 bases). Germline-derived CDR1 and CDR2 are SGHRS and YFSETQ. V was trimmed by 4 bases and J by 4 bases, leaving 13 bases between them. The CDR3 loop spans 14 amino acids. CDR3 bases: TGCGCCAGCAGCAAGCGACTAGACGCAGATACGCAGTATTTT. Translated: CASSKRLDADTQYF.

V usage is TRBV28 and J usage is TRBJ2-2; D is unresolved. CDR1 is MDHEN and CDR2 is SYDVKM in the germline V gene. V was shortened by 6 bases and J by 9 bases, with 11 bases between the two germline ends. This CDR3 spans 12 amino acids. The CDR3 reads CASSSSRWELFF. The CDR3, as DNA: TGTGCCAGCAGCTCCAGCCGGTGGGAGCTGTTTTTT. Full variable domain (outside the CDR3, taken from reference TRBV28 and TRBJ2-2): DVKVTQSSRYLVKRTGEKVFLECVQDMDHENMFWYRQDPGLGLRLIYFSYDVKMKEKGDIPEGYSVSREKKERFSLILESASTNQTSMYLCASSSSRWELFFGEGSRLTVL.

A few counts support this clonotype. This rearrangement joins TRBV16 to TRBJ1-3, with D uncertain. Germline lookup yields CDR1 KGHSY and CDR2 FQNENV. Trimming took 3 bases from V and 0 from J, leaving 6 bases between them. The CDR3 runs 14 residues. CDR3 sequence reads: CASSHSSSGNTIYF. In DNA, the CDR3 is TGTGCCAGCAGCCATTCTAGCTCTGGAAACACCATATATTTT.

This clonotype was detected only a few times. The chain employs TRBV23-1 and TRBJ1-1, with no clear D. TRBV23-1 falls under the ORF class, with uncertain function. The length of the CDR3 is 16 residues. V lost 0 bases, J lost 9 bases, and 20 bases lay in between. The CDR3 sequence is CASSQSLWVDILKAFF. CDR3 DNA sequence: TGCGCCAGCAGTCAATCGCTCTGGGTTGATATTCTGAAAGCTTTCTTT.

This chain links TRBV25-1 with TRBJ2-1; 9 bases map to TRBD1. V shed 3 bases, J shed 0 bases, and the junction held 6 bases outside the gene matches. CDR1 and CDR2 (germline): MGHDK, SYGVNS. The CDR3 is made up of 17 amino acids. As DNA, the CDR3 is TGTGCCAGCAGTGACGGCAGGACAGGGGACTCCTACAATGAGCAGTTCTTC. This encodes CASSDGRTGDSYNEQFF.

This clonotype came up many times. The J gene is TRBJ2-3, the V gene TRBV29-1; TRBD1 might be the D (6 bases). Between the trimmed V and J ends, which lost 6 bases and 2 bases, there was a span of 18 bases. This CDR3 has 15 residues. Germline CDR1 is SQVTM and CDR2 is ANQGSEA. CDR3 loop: CSVSGTSVITDTQYF. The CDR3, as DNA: TGCAGCGTATCCGGGACAAGTGTTATCACAGATACGCAGTATTTT.

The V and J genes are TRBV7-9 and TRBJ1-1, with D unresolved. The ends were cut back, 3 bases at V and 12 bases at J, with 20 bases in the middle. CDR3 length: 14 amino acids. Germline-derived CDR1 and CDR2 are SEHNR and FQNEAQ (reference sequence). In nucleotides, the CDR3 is TGTGCCAGCAGCTTTTTGGCCTCAGGCCTCGGGACTTTCTTT. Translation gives CASSFLASGLGTFF.